The 15 T cell receptor beta chains below were found in one sample sequenced in a study of blood T cell repertoires in COVID-19. Repertoires were generated with immunoSEQ multiplex PCR, while TCRdb's copy carries only in-frame clones and drops some. The sample shows a few hundred thousand clones, roughly 90% of them seen only once. Material: peripheral blood. The receptors here all came from a woman under 40 with COVID-19, enrolled during active disease.

V and J are TRBV5-1 and TRBJ1-3; D call uncertain. V was clipped by 2 bases and J by 4 bases, with 16 bases between them. Germline assignment: CDR1 SGHRS and CDR2 YFSETQ. The CDR3 covers 16 residues. The CDR3 here is CASSFGTVGIGNTIYF. CDR3 DNA: TGCGCCAGCAGCTTTGGAACAGTCGGAATAGGAAACACCATATATTTT.

The rearrangement joins TRBV7-9 to TRBJ2-5; possibly TRBD1 for D (6 bases). The CDR3 has 15 residues. The V and J ends lost 1 base and 5 bases respectively, with 14 bases between them. Germline V gives CDR1 SEHNR, CDR2 FQNEAQ (reference sequence). In DNA, the CDR3 is TGTGCCAGCAGCTTAGGCGGCACAGGGACGGAGACCCAGTACTTC. Residues: CASSLGGTGTETQYF.

The sample holds one count of this clone. V gene TRBV5-4 combines with J gene TRBJ2-1, with TRBD2 matching 10 bases. The trim removed 4 bases at V and 1 base at J, leaving 8 bases unmatched. There are 17 residues in the CDR3. The germline V gene encodes CDR1 SGHNT and CDR2 YYREEE (reference sequence). The CDR3 region has the DNA TGTGCCAGCAGCAAATCCACTAGCGGGGATTCCTACAATGAGCAGTTCTTC. As protein: CASSKSTSGDSYNEQFF.

This clone was observed many times. The chain links TRBV30 to TRBJ1-6, with 8 bases fitting TRBD1. The V gene's germline CDR1 is GTSNPN and CDR2 SVGIG (reference sequence). V was pared by 5 bases and J by 0 bases, with 0 bases of the junction left unmatched. The CDR3 sequence is 14 residues long. The CDR3, as DNA: TGTGCCTGGGGACAGGGCTCCTATAATTCACCCCTCCACTTT. Translating gives CAWGQGSYNSPLHF.

The chain joins TRBV6-6 to TRBJ2-3; 12 bases fit TRBD2. Germline-derived CDR1 and CDR2 are MNHNY and SVGAGI (reference sequence). This CDR3 comprises 15 residues. Germline trimming cut 6 bases from V and 1 base from J; bases unmatched to any gene: 2. CDR3 DNA sequence: TGTGCCAGCAGCCGACTAGCGGGAGGCACAGATACGCAGTATTTT. Residues: CASSRLAGGTDTQYF.

This chain joins TRBV7-8 and TRBJ1-3; D ambiguous. Germline values: CDR1 SGHVS, CDR2 FQNEAQ. V lost 6 bases and J lost 0, with 15 bases in between. CDR3 size: 16 residues. The CDR3 nucleotides read TGTGCCAGCAGTTCCTACGGACTGACCTCTGGAAACACCATATATTTT. Translating gives CASSSYGLTSGNTIYF.

The chain employs TRBV5-1 and TRBJ1-1; possibly TRBD1 for D (6 bases). Germline V gene sequence: CDR1 SGHRS, CDR2 YFSETQ. V lost 1 base and J lost 7, with 11 bases in between. The CDR3 extends over 13 amino acids. CDR3 nucleotides: TGCGCCAGCAGCTTGAGGCAGGGGATTGAAGCTTTCTTT. Amino acids: CASSLRQGIEAFF.

V usage is TRBV5-1 and J usage is TRBJ1-3; 8 bases are a match to TRBD1. Germline V CDR1 and CDR2: SGHRS, YFSETQ. J was trimmed by 7 bases and V by 3 bases; bases with no gene match: 12. The length of the CDR3 is 16 residues. CDR3 amino acids: CASSSTGDNHWNTIYF. CDR3 in DNA: TGCGCCAGCAGCTCGACAGGGGACAACCACTGGAACACCATATATTTT.

The chain employs TRBV30 and TRBJ1-5; 9 bases match TRBD1. The CDR3 is 15 amino acids. Germline-derived CDR1 and CDR2 are GTSNPN and SVGIG (reference sequence). Trimming took 0 bases from V and 4 from J; bases not matched to a gene: 4. The CDR3 bases are TGTGCCTGGAGTGTACGGGGACAGGGAAATCAGCCCCAGCATTTT. This encodes CAWSVRGQGNQPQHF.

V is TRBV5-1 and J is TRBJ2-3; 12 bases match TRBD2. The CDR3 has 16 residues. Germline CDR1 SGHRS, CDR2 YFSETQ. Trimming removed 3 bases from V and 6 bases from J; junction bases left unmatched: 8. CDR3 in DNA: TGCGCCAGCAGCTATCTAGCGGGAGGGCCCGAGGATACGCAGTATTTT. Translating gives CASSYLAGGPEDTQYF.

The chain uses TRBV6-4 and TRBJ1-2; D is unclear. This CDR3 spans 12 amino acids. Trimming took off 6 bases at V and 4 bases at J, with 9 bases between the two ends. CDR1 is MRHNA and CDR2 is SNTAGT in the germline V gene. The CDR3 DNA is TGTGCCAGCAGCCCTGGAGGCTATGGCTACACCTTC. Protein product: CASSPGGYGYTF.

CDR3 amino acids: CASSPYGGNYGYTF. The CDR3, as DNA: TGTGCCAGTAGCCCATACGGTGGAAACTATGGCTACACCTTC. V gene TRBV6-5 combines with J gene TRBJ1-2; D call uncertain. Germline CDR1 MNHEY, CDR2 SVGAGI. V was pared by 9 bases and J by 2 bases, with 16 bases between. The CDR3 contains 14 residues.

The rearrangement links TRBV2 to TRBJ1-5; possibly TRBD1 for D (5 bases). Trimming removed 3 bases at V and 2 bases at J, with 11 bases between. CDR1 is SNHLY and CDR2 is FYNNEI in the germline V gene. The CDR3 contains 15 residues. The CDR3 here is CASSDRDVGNQPQHF. The CDR3 DNA follows: TGTGCCAGCAGTGACAGGGATGTCGGCAATCAGCCCCAGCATTTT. Together with reference TRBV2 and TRBJ1-5, the CDR3 gives the full variable domain: EPEVTQTPSHQVTQMGQEVILRCVPISNHLYFYWYRQILGQKVEFLVSFYNNEISEKSEIFDDQFSVERPDGSNFTLKIRSTKLEDSAMYFCASSDRDVGNQPQHFGDGTRLSIL.

At least ten counts were recorded for this clone. V usage is TRBV18 and J usage is TRBJ1-1; D is undetermined. Trimming pared 6 bases from V and 0 bases from J, leaving 8 bases between. The CDR3 is 13 amino acids. Per germline, CDR1 KGHSH and CDR2 LQKENI. The CDR3 DNA reads as TGTGCCAGCTCCCCCGCTATGAACACTGAAGCTTTCTTT. It yields the protein CASSPAMNTEAFF.

V is TRBV27 and J is TRBJ2-2; D gene unclear. The CDR3 consists of 14 residues. The V gene lost 3 bases and the J gene lost 7 bases, with 12 bases spanning the gap. Germline CDR1 MNHEY, CDR2 SMNVEV (reference sequence). The CDR3: CASSFAEEIGELFF. The CDR3, as DNA: TGTGCCAGCAGTTTTGCCGAGGAAATCGGGGAGCTGTTTTTT.